The clone carrying this TCR beta chain was observed a few times. Its antigen is unidentified. These data come from a study of T cells in Graves' hyperthyroidism and ophthalmopathy. Study-level information: At the time of initial diagnosis and before any treatment, peripheral blood was collected.

RNA transcripts were the template for amplifying TCR beta CDR3 regions. When the TCR CDR3 underwent first-round RT-PCR, the HTBI primer set was used. TCRdb redid the calling of the multiplex PCR reads with MiXCR, one entry per CDR3 protein. The sample holds 600,000 to 650,000 distinct CDR3 sequences, roughly 20% seen once. Trimming at V came to 7 bases and at J to 7 bases, leaving 10 bases not matched to a gene. Germline CDR1 is SEHNR and CDR2 is FQNEAQ (reference sequence). This CDR3 contains 15 residues. Study-level results: Ophthalmopathy was model-predicted a median approximately 6.9 months pre-onset.

J is TRBJ2-1 and V is TRBV7-9; TRBD2 aligns across 10 bases. Sequenced sample: blood. This TCR came from a man under 40 with Graves' ophthalmopathy. DNA of the CDR3: TGTGCCAGCACCGAAAGCGGGAGGGCCTCAAATGAGCAGTTCTTC. Its translation is CASTESGRASNEQFF. Filled out from reference TRBV7-9 and TRBJ2-1, the complete variable domain reads DTGVSQNPRHKITKRGQNVTFRCDPISEHNRLYWYRQTLGQGPEFLTYFQNEAQLEKSRLLSDRFSAERPKGSFSTLEIQRTEQGDSAMYLCASTESGRASNEQFFGPGTRLTVL.